These 4 T cell receptor beta chains came from one sample sequenced in a study of blood T cells in healthy people across ages. Combining a sample-barcoded 5' primer with a J-beta primer mix, a second PCR ran for roughly 7 to 12 cycles. One entry per CDR3 protein results from TCRdb running MiXCR on the 5' RACE reads. The sample contains hundreds of thousands of distinct CDR3 sequences, just over 55% of which appear only once. Sequences were obtained from blood. These receptors were taken from a man in his forties or fifties in good health.

The V and J genes are TRBV7-2 and TRBJ2-5; TRBD1 matches at 11 bases. Germline V gene lookup returns CDR1 SGHTA and CDR2 FQGNSA. With 5 bases clipped from V and 7 bases from J, the junction kept 9 bases outside the gene matches. The CDR3 is made up of 15 amino acids. Here the CDR3 DNA reads TGTGCCAGCAGCCGGAGGACAGGGGGCCGAGGGACCCAGTACTTC. It yields the protein CASSRRTGGRGTQYF.

The genes are TRBV12-3 or TRBV12-4 and TRBJ2-3; 9 nucleotides agree with TRBD2. J gave up 1 base and V 5 bases, and 13 bases lay outside the gene matches. CDR3 length equals 18 residues. The CDR3 DNA is TGTGCCAGCAGTCCTCGGCTAGCGGGGATCGATGGCACAGATACGCAGTATTTT. Translated, it gives CASSPRLAGIDGTDTQYF.

The rearrangement joins TRBV5-1 to TRBJ1-1; 7 bases line up with TRBD1. Germline lookup yields CDR1 SGHRS and CDR2 YFSETQ. Losses at the gene ends were 0 bases for V and 0 bases for J; bases not matched to a gene: 2. The CDR3 has 15 residues. CDR3 amino acids: CASSLAGQLNTEAFF. The CDR3 nucleotides are TGCGCCAGCAGCTTGGCGGGACAGCTGAACACTGAAGCTTTCTTT. Variable domain in full (rest from reference TRBV5-1 and TRBJ1-1): KAGVTQTPRYLIKTRGQQVTLSCSPISGHRSVSWYQQTPGQGLQFLFEYFSETQRNKGNFPGRFSGRQFSNSRSEMNVSTLELGDSALYLCASSLAGQLNTEAFFGQGTRLTVV.

The chain recombines TRBV7-9 with TRBJ2-5; a weak D match, TRBD1 (6 bases). Trimming stripped 5 bases from V and 11 bases from J, with 24 bases between. The CDR3 runs to 15 residues. Germline values: CDR1 SEHNR, CDR2 FQNEAQ (reference sequence). The CDR3 is CASSRPGTSMREQYF. Written as DNA, the CDR3 is TGTGCCAGCAGCCGCCCCGGGACATCGATGAGGGAGCAGTACTTC.